The count of the clone carrying this TCR beta chain is one. Its cognate antigen is unknown. The data derive from a study of T cell responses to AZD1222 COVID-19 vaccine. Notes on the study in general: Donors were mostly white British, more females; clonal diversity possibly underestimated. Only a handful of AZD1222 recipients, roughly six in all, had baseline seropositivity. In all cases, repertoires were sampled only after the peak T cell response. Across spike, vaccine-associated CD4 TCRs were found, dominant at 160-218 and 743-854.

TCRdb's copy holds only in-frame clones and misses some; the assay was immunoSEQ multiplex PCR. Among around 150,000 clones listed, 80% to 95% were seen once. The CDR3 has 14 residues. Germline assignment: CDR1 LNHDA and CDR2 SQIVND (reference sequence). Trimming removed 4 bases at V and 5 bases at J, with 11 bases between. This sample comprised peripheral blood, obtained on day 0 of AZD1222 vaccination. The receptor was derived from an adult in good health. The genes are TRBV19 and TRBJ2-2; D gene unclear. The chain's CDR3 is CASSTTPPTGELFF. CDR3 coding DNA: TGTGCCAGTAGTACGACCCCCCCGACCGGGGAGCTGTTTTTT.